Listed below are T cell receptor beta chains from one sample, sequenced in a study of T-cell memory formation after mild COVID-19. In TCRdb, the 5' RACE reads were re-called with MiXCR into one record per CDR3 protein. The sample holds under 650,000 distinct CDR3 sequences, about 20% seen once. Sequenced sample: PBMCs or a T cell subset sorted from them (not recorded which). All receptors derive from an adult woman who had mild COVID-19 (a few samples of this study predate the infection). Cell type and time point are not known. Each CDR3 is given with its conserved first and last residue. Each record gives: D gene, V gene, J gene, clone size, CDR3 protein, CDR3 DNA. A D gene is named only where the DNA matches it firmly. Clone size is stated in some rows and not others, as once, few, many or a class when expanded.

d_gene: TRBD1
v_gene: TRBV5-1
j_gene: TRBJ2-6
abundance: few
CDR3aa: CASTRQGAGANVLTF
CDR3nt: TGCGCCAGCACGCGACAGGGGGCTGGGGCCAACGTCCTGACTTTC

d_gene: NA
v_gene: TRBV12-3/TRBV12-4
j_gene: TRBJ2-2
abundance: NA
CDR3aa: CASGQSNTGELFF
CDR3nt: TGTGCCAGCGGACAGTCGAACACCGGGGAGCTGTTTTTT

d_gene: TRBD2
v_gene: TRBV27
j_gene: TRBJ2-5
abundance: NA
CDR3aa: CASSWGAGQETQYF
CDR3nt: TGTGCCAGCAGTTGGGGAGCGGGGCAAGAGACCCAGTACTTC

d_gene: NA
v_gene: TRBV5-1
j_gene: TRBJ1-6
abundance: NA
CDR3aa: CASSKGRVIDSPLHF
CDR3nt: TGCGCCAGCAGCAAGGGCAGGGTGATAGATTCACCCCTCCACTTT

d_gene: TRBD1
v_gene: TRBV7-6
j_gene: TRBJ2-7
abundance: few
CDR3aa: CASSDGTATISEQYF
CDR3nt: TGTGCCAGCAGCGACGGGACAGCGACAATTAGCGAGCAGTACTTC

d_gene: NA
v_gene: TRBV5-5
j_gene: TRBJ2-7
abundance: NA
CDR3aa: CASSLVGVGAYEQYF
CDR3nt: TGTGCCAGCAGCTTGGTCGGTGTCGGGGCCTACGAGCAGTACTTC

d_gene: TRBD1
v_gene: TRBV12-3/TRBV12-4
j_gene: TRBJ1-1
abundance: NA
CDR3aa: CASSDRRQGLVTEAFF
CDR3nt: TGTGCCAGCAGCGACAGGCGACAGGGGTTGGTCACTGAAGCTTTCTTT

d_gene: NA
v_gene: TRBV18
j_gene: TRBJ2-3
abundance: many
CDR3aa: CASSPLTRDTTDTQYF
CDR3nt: TGTGCCAGCTCGCCCTTAACCCGGGACACCACAGATACGCAGTATTTT

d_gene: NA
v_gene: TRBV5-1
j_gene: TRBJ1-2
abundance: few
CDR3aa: CASSVLGNRFYGYTF
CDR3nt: TGCGCCAGCAGCGTCCTCGGGAACAGGTTCTATGGCTACACCTTC

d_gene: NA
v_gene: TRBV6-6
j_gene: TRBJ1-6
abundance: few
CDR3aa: CASSRGDSPLHF
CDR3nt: TGTGCCAGCAGTAGGGGGGATTCACCCCTCCACTTT

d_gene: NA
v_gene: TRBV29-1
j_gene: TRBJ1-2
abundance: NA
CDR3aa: CSVFKGANYGYTF
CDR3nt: TGCAGCGTTTTTAAGGGAGCTAACTATGGCTACACCTTC

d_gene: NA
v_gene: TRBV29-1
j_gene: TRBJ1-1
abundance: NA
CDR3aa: CSAARGGDTESFF
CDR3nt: TGCAGCGCCGCCCGAGGAGGGGACACTGAATCCTTCTTT

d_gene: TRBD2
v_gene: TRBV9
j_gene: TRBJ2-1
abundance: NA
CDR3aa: CASSVATGTSGTNEQFF
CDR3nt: TGTGCCAGCAGCGTGGCTACCGGGACTAGCGGGACCAATGAGCAGTTCTTC

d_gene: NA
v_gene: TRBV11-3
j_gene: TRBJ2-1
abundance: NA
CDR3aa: CATLDSGARGEQFF
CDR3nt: TGTGCCACTCTGGATTCGGGGGCACGGGGTGAGCAGTTCTTC

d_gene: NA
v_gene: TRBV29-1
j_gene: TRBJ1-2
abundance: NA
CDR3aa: CSVGGGPYGYTF
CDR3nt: TGCAGCGTTGGGGGGGGACCCTATGGCTACACCTTC

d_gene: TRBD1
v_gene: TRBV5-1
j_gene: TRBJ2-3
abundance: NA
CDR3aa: CASVGQDGDTQYF
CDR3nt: TGCGCCAGCGTCGGACAGGACGGAGATACGCAGTATTTT

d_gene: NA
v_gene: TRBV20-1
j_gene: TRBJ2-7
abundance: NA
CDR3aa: CSARGRDEQYF
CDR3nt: TGCAGTGCTAGAGGCAGGGACGAGCAGTACTTC

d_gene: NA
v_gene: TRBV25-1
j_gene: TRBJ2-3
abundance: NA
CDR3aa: CASSESGGTLDTQYF
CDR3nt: TGTGCCAGCAGTGAATCCGGCGGAACCTTGGATACGCAGTATTTT

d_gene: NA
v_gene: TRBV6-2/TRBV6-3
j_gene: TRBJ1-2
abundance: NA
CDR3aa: CATGQTGGYTF
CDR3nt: TGTGCCACCGGACAGACCGGGGGCTACACCTTC

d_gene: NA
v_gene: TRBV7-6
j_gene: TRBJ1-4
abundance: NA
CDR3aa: CASSFNSMSTNEKLFF
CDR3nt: TGTGCCAGCAGCTTTAATTCCATGTCAACTAATGAAAAACTGTTTTTT

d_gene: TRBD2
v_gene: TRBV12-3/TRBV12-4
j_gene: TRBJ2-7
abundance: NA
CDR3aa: CASSLAGGPLGWEQYF
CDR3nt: TGTGCCAGCTCGCTAGCGGGAGGGCCCCTAGGTTGGGAGCAGTACTTC

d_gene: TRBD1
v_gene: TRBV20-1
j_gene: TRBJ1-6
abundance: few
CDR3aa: CSASMGTANSPLHF
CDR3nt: TGCAGTGCCTCGATGGGGACAGCAAATTCACCCCTCCACTTT

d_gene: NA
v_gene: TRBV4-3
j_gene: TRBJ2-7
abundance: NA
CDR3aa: CASSQDGVDEQYF
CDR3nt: TGCGCCAGCAGCCAAGATGGAGTGGACGAGCAGTACTTC

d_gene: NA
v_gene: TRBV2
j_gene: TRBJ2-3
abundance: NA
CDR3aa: CASRETIHSTDTQYF
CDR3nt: TGTGCCAGCAGGGAGACTATACATAGCACAGATACGCAGTATTTT

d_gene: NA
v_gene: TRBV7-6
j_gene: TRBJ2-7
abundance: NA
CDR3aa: CASSLGSRYYPEQYF
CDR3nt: TGTGCCAGCAGCTTAGGTAGCCGATACTACCCCGAGCAGTACTTC

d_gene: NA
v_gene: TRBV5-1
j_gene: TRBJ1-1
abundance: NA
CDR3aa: CASSLAPGHSRNEAFF
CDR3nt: TGCGCCAGCAGCTTGGCCCCTGGACATAGCCGAAATGAAGCTTTCTTT

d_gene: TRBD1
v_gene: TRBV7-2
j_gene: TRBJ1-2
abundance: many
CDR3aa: CASSLGTGSYGYTF
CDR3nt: TGTGCCAGCAGCTTAGGGACAGGGTCCTATGGCTACACCTTC

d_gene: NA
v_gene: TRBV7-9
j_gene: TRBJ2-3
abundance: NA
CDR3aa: CASSLSGSSSTDTQYF
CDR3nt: TGTGCCAGCAGCTTATCGGGGTCTTCCAGCACAGATACGCAGTATTTT

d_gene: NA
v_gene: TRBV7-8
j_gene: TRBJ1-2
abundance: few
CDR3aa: CASSLELAGNYGYTF
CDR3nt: TGTGCCAGCAGCTTAGAACTCGCAGGGAACTATGGCTACACCTTC

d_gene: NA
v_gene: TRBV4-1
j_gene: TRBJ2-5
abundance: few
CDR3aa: CASSRTEEETQYF
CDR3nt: TGCGCCAGCAGCCGGACTGAAGAAGAGACCCAGTACTTC

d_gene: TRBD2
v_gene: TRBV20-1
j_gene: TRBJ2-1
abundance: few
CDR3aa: CSASRTSGGVFSSYNEQFF
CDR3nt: TGCAGTGCTAGCAGGACTAGCGGGGGGGTTTTTAGTTCCTACAATGAGCAGTTCTTC

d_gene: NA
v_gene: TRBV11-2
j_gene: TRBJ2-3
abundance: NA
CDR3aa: CASSSRQFTDTQYF
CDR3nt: TGTGCCAGCAGCTCACGACAGTTCACAGATACGCAGTATTTT

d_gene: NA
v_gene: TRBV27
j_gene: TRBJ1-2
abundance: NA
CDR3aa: CASSLRGWAMFGYTF
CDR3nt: TGTGCCAGCAGTTTAAGGGGCTGGGCGATGTTTGGCTACACCTTC

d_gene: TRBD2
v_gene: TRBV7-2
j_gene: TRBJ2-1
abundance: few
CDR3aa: CASSSWTSRFGQFF
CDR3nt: TGTGCCAGCAGCTCCTGGACTAGTCGGTTTGGGCAGTTCTTC

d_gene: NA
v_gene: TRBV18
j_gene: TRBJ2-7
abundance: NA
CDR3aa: CASSPRQGGIYEQYF
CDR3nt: TGTGCCAGCTCACCACGTCAGGGGGGGATCTACGAGCAGTACTTC

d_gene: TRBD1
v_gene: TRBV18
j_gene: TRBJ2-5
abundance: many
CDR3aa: CASSPTGDETQYF
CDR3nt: TGTGCCAGCTCACCAACAGGGGACGAGACCCAGTACTTC

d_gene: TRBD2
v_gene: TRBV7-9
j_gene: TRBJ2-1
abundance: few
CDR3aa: CASSVTSGRWSEQFF
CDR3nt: TGTGCCAGCAGCGTCACTAGCGGGAGGTGGAGTGAGCAGTTCTTC

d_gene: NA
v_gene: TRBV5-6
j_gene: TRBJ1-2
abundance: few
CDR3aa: CASSLGPTGTF
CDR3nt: TGTGCCAGCAGTCTTGGACCCACTGGAACCTTC

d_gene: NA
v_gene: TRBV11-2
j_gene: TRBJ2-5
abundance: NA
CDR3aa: CASSLDASQTQYF
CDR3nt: TGTGCCAGCAGCTTAGATGCCAGCCAGACCCAGTACTTC

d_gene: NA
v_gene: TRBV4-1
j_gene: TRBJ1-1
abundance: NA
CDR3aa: CASRPGVLGDTEAFF
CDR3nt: TGCGCCAGCCGCCCGGGGGTTCTAGGGGACACTGAAGCTTTCTTT

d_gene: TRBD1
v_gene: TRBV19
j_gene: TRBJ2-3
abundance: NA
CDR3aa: CASSSQDRGLIDTQYF
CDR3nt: TGTGCCAGTAGTTCCCAGGACAGGGGGCTCATTGATACGCAGTATTTT

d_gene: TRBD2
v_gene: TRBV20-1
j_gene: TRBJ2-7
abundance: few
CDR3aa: CSARVASGIGGQYF
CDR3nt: TGCAGTGCTAGAGTGGCTAGCGGGATCGGCGGGCAGTACTTC

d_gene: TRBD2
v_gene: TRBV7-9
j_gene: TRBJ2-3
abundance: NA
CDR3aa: CASSLGWRESTDTQYF
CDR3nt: TGTGCCAGCAGCTTAGGATGGCGGGAGAGCACAGATACGCAGTATTTT

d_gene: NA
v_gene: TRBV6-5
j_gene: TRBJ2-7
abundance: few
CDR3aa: CASSQSTGREKQYF
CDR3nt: TGTGCCAGCAGTCAGTCGACAGGGAGGGAAAAGCAGTACTTC

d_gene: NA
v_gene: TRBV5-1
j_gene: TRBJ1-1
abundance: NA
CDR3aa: CASSLEGVEGRTEAFF
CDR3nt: TGCGCCAGCAGCTTGGAAGGAGTGGAGGGAAGGACTGAAGCTTTCTTT

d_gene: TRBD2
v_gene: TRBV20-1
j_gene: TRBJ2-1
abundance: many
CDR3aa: CSAHQTSGSSWEQFF
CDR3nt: TGCAGTGCCCACCAAACTAGCGGGAGTTCGTGGGAGCAGTTCTTC

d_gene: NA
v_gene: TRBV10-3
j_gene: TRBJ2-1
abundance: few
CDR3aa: CAISESSSDYNEQFF
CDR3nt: TGTGCCATCAGTGAGTCTAGCTCCGACTACAATGAGCAGTTCTTC

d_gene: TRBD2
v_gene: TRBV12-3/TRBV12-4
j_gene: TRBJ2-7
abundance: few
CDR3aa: CASSPSPGLAGDEQYF
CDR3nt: TGTGCCAGCAGCCCGTCCCCGGGACTAGCGGGAGACGAGCAGTACTTC

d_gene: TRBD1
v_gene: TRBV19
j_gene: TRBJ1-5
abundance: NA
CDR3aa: CASTSGWGQGGQPQHF
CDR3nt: TGTGCCAGTACCTCCGGGTGGGGACAGGGAGGTCAGCCCCAGCATTTT

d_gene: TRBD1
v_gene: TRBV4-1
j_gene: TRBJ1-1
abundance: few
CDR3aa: CASSQRGQGDTEAFF
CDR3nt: TGCGCCAGCAGCCAACGGGGCCAGGGGGACACTGAAGCTTTCTTT

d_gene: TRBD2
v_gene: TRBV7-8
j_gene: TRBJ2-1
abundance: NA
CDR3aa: CASSPNRLAGLNEQFF
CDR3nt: TGTGCCAGCAGCCCGAACAGACTAGCGGGATTGAATGAGCAGTTCTTC

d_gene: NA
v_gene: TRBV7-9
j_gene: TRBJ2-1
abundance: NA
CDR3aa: CASSSETEQFF
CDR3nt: TGTGCCAGCAGCTCCGAGACAGAGCAGTTCTTC

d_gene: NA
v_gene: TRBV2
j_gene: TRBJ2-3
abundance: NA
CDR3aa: CACPQDTITFSTDTQYF
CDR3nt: TGTGCCTGCCCCCAAGACACAATAACCTTTAGCACAGATACGCAGTATTTT

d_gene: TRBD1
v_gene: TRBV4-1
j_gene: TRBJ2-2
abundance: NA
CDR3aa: CASSQETGGYTGELFF
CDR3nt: TGCGCCAGCAGCCAAGAAACAGGGGGCTACACCGGGGAGCTGTTTTTT

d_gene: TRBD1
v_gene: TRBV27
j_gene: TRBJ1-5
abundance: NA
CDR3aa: CASSPYRGIVNQPQHF
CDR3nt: TGTGCCAGCAGTCCTTACAGGGGTATCGTTAATCAGCCCCAGCATTTT

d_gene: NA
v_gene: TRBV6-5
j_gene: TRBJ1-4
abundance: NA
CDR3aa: CASRQRDTSNEKLFF
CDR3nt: TGTGCCAGCAGACAACGGGACACCTCTAATGAAAAACTGTTTTTT

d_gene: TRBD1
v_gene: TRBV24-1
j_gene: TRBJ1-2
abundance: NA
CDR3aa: CATSDPDRAYTF
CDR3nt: TGTGCCACCAGTGACCCGGACAGGGCCTACACCTTC

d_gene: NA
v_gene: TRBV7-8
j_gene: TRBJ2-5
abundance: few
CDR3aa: CASSLIFRIGWEETQYF
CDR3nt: TGTGCCAGCAGCTTAATCTTCAGGATAGGGTGGGAAGAGACCCAGTACTTC

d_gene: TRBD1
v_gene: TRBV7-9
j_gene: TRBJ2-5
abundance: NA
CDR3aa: CASSSWTGEETQYF
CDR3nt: TGTGCCAGCAGCTCCTGGACAGGGGAAGAGACCCAGTACTTC